This TCR beta chain was found in a study of T cells in Graves' hyperthyroidism and ophthalmopathy. To note about this clonotype: Its antigen is currently unknown. This likely comes from a read error, as the CDR3 has no conserved phenylalanine or tryptophan at its end.

Amplified TCR beta CDR3 regions derived from RNA transcripts. Carried out on the TCR CDR3, a first-round RT-PCR used the HTBI primer set. TCRdb ran MiXCR on the multiplex PCR reads and lists one entry per CDR3 protein. The sample has hundreds of thousands of distinct CDR3 sequences; approximately 19% are singletons. V lost 10 bases to trimming and J lost 1 base; unmatched junction nucleotides: 4. This CDR3 has 13 residues. In germline, CDR1 is WSHSY, CDR2 SAAADI. Study results and caveats: From stable hyperthyroidism, ophthalmopathy was separated by a 13 V-J model.

Ophthalmopathy cases scored 3 or more on the Clinical Activity Score and 4 or more on NOSPECS grade, with duration below 3 months. The specimen was blood. V is TRBV10-2 and J is TRBJ2-3; 8 bases match TRBD2. This sequence originates from a man aged 45-60 years with Graves' ophthalmopathy. The CDR3 DNA reads TGCGCCACGGGAGGGCCGGGCACAGATACGCAGTATCTT. Residues: CATGGPGTDTQYL.